The clone carrying this T cell receptor beta chain has at least ten counts. Germline-derived CDR1 and CDR2 are SGHVS and FQNEAQ. The CDR3 consists of 14 residues. V lost 5 bases to trimming and J lost 5 bases; unmatched junction nucleotides: 6. Using unique molecular identifiers, the investigators prepared the TCRbeta library. From the PCR reads, TCRdb called clonotypes with MiXCR, one entry per CDR3 protein. The repertoire holds 230,000 or so distinct CDR3 sequences, with about 8.8% as singletons. The source of the sample is a study of T-cell reconstitution after alpha-beta-depleted transplantation in children.

The V gene is TRBV7-8, the J gene TRBJ2-5; 9 positions match TRBD1. This clonotype originated in a human donor who donated a stem cell graft to a child with SCID. The sample here was PBMCs from the stem cell graft donor, taken from the stem cell graft. In nucleotides, the CDR3 is TGTGCCAGCAGCAGGGACAGGGTCTGGGAGACCCAGTACTTC. It translates to CASSRDRVWETQYF.